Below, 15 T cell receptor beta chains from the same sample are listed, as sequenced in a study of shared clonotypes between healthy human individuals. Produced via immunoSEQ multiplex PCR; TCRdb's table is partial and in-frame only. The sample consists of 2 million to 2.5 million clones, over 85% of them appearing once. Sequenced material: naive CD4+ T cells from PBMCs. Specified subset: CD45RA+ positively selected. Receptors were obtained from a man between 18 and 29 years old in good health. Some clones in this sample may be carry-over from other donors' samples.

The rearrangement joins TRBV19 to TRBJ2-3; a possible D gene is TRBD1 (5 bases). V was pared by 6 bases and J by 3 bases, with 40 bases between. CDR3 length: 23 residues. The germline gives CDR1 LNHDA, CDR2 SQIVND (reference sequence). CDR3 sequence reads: CASRGLGRVEENERAVRTDTQYF. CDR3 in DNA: TGTGCCAGTAGAGGATTGGGCAGGGTAGAGGAAAACGAGCGTGCCGTAAGGACAGATACGCAGTATTTT. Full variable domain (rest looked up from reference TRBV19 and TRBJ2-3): DGGITQSPKYLFRKEGQNVTLSCEQNLNHDAMYWYRQDPGQGLRLIYYSQIVNDFQKGDIAEGYSVSREKKESFPLTVTSAQKNPTAFYLCASRGLGRVEENERAVRTDTQYFGPGTRLTVL.

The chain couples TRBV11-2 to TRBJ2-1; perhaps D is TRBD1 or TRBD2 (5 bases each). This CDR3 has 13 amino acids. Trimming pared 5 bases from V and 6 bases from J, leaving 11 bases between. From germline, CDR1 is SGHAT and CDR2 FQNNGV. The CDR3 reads CASSRGRGNEQFF. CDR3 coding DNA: TGTGCCAGCAGCAGGGGACGGGGCAATGAGCAGTTCTTC.

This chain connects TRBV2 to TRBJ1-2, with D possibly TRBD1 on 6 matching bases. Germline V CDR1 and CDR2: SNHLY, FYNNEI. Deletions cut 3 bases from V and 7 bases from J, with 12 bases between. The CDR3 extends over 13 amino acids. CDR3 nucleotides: TGTGCCAGCAGTGATTCGGGGGCTGGTGGCTACACCTTC. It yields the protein CASSDSGAGGYTF.

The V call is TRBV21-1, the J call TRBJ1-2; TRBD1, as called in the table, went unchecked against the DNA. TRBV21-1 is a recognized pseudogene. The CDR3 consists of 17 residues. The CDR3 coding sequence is TGTGCCAGCAGCAACACCGGGACAGGGGGCGCCAACTATGGCTACACCTTC. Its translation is CASSNTGTGGANYGYTF.

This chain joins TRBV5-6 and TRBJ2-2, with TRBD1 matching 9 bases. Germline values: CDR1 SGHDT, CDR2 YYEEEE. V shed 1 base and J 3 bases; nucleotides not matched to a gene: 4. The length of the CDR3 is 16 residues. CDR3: CASSLRTGVYTGELFF. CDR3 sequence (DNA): TGTGCCAGCAGCTTGAGGACAGGGGTATACACCGGGGAGCTGTTTTTT.

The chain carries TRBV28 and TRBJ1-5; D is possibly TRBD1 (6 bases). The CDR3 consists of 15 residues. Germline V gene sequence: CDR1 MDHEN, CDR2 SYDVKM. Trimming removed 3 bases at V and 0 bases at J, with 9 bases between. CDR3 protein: CASSFPGHSNQPQHF. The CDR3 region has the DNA TGTGCCAGCAGTTTCCCGGGACATAGCAATCAGCCCCAGCATTTT.

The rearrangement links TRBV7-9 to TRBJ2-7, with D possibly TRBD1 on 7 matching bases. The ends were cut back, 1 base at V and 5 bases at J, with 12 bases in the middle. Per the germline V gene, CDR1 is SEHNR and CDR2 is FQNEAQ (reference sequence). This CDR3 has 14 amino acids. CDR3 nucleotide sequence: TGTGCCAGCAGCTTAGTCCAGGGGGGCGACGAGCAGTACTTC. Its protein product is CASSLVQGGDEQYF.

CDR3 region: CASSLLMTGQPQHF. CDR3 in DNA: TGTGCCAGCAGCTTGTTGATGACGGGCCAGCCCCAGCATTTT. V usage is TRBV5-5 and J usage is TRBJ1-5; the D is unclear. Trimming left V 1 base short and J 7 bases short, with 12 bases between. Germline CDR1 reads SGHKS; CDR2 reads YYEKEE (reference sequence). The CDR3 is 14 residues long.

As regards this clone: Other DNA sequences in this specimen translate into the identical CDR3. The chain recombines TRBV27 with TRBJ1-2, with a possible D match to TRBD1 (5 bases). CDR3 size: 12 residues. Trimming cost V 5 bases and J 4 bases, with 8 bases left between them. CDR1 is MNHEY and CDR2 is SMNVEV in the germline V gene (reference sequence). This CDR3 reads CASSAGGYGYTF. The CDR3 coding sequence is TGTGCCAGCAGTGCCGGGGGCTATGGCTACACCTTC.

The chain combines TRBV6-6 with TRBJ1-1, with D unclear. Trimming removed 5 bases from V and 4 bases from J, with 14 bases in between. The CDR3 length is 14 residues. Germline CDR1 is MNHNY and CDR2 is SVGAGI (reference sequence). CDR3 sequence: CASSPQSGGTEAFF. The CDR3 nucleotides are TGTGCCAGCAGTCCCCAGAGTGGCGGCACTGAAGCTTTCTTT.

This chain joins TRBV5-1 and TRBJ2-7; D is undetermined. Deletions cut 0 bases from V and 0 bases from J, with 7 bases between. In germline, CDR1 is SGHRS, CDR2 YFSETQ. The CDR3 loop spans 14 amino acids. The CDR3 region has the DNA TGCGCCAGCAGCTTGGCCGTGACCTCCTACGAGCAGTACTTC. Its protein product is CASSLAVTSYEQYF.

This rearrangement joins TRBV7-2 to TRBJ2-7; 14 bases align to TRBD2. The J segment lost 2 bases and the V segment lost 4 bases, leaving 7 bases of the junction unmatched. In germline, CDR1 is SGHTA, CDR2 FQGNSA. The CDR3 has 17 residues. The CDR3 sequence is CASSSKTSGRATYEQYF. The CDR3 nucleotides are TGTGCCAGCAGCTCCAAGACTAGCGGGAGGGCCACCTACGAGCAGTACTTC.

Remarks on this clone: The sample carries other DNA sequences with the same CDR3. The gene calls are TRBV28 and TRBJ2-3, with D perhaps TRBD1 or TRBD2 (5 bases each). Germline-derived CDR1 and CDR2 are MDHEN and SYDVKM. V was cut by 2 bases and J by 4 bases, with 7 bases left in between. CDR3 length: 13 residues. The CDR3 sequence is CASSLGGSDTQYF. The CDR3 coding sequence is TGTGCCAGCAGTTTAGGGGGTTCAGATACGCAGTATTTT.

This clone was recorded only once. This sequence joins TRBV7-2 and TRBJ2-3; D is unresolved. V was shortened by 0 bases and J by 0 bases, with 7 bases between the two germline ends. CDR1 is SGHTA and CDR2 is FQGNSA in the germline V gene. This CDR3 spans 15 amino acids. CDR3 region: CASSLASVSTDTQYF. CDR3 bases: TGTGCCAGCAGCTTAGCAAGCGTTAGCACAGATACGCAGTATTTT.

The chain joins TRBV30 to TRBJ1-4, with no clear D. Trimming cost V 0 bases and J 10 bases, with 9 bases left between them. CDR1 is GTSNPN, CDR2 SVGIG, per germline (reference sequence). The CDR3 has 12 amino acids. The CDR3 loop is CAWSVIGLKLFF. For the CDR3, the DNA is TGTGCCTGGAGTGTAATAGGGCTAAAACTGTTTTTT.